This T cell receptor (beta chain) was captured by sequencing in a study of OX40 agonist ivuxolimab in advanced cancers. Clones were read by immunoSEQ multiplex PCR, and TCRdb kept only the in-frame ones, dropping some. The sample consists of more than 45,000 clones, about 89% of them appearing once. This clone rates as medium-sized. The origin of this receptor is an adult with an advanced solid tumor such as melanoma, head and neck, liver or kidney cancer. This specimen was CD4+ or CD8+ T cells sorted from blood, taken in a trial of the OX40 agonist ivuxolimab.

CDR3 amino acids: CASSAGTSGTDTQYF. CDR3 nucleotides: TGTGCCAGCAGCGCCGGGACTAGCGGCACAGATACGCAGTATTTT. The chain carries TRBV6-4 and TRBJ2-3; 10 positions match TRBD2. V lost 6 bases to trimming and J lost 1 base; unmatched junction nucleotides: 4. CDR1 is MRHNA and CDR2 is SNTAGT in the germline V gene. The CDR3 is 15 amino acids.